The rows below give T cell receptor beta chains drawn from one sample of a study of OX40 agonist ivuxolimab in advanced cancers. Profiling relied on immunoSEQ multiplex PCR, and the TCRdb table lists in-frame clones only, not all of them. This table has 66,000 or so clones, 85% appearing once. The material sequenced was CD4+ or CD8+ T cells sorted from blood, taken in a trial of the OX40 agonist ivuxolimab. The receptor source for this set is an adult with an advanced solid tumor such as melanoma, head and neck, liver or kidney cancer. The CDR3 runs from the conserved cysteine through the conserved F or W. Some rows have no size entry. The others give once, few or many, or a class for an expanded clone.

j_gene | v_gene | abundance | CDR3aa
TRBJ2-4 | TRBV7-2 | . | CASSLRLAAGGKNIQYF
TRBJ2-7 | TRBV2 | . | CATQAVIEGLREQYF
TRBJ1-1 | TRBV10-1 | once | CASSESDSMNTEAFF
TRBJ1-1 | TRBV5-1 | few | CASSLGGLNTEAFF
TRBJ1-2 | TRBV28 | . | CASSFQGTVNYGYTF
TRBJ2-7 | TRBV9 | once | CASSVQGGREMDEQYF
TRBJ1-2 | TRBV29-1 | . | CSVEDRVNYGYTF
TRBJ2-3 | TRBV7-3 | . | CASSSSSGGADTQYF
TRBJ2-5 | TRBV7-9 | . | CASSPRDAGVMETQYF
TRBJ1-1 | TRBV10-2 | . | CASRQGAANTEAFF
TRBJ1-2 | TRBV20-1 | . | CSARAGGYTF
TRBJ1-6 | TRBV6-5 | . | CASSRGGGDNSPLHF
TRBJ2-2 | TRBV19 | . | CASSSLSGLDITGELFF
TRBJ2-2 | TRBV28 | . | CASSLSSGLNTGELFF
TRBJ1-5 | TRBV2 | . | CASSPNRDPRMVQPQHF
TRBJ2-7 | TRBV7-8 | once | CASSLRTGAIYEQYF
TRBJ1-5 | TRBV19 | few | CASTVSLGGVQPQHF
TRBJ2-2 | TRBV10-1 | . | CASSATNTGELFF
TRBJ2-2 | TRBV11-2 | . | CASSLEVNTGELFF
TRBJ2-7 | TRBV7-8 | . | CASSGSGRALGEQYF
TRBJ1-1 | TRBV15 | few | CATTRQNTEAFF
TRBJ2-5 | TRBV18 | few | CASSGLAGEAQYF
TRBJ2-1 | TRBV28 | . | CASSLARIEQFF
TRBJ2-7 | TRBV30 | . | CAWSAGTSGRGSYEQYF
TRBJ2-7 | TRBV28 | . | CASSLWGGGTGTYEQYF
TRBJ2-5 | TRBV7-8 | . | CASSLGKETQYF
. | TRBV15 | . | CATSSRDRGPYEQYF
TRBJ1-6 | TRBV7-9 | few | CASSLQYNSPLHF
TRBJ2-7 | TRBV6-5 | few | CASSYSTSGGLEQYF
TRBJ2-1 | TRBV5-1 | . | CASSSDRIGQFF
TRBJ1-1 | TRBV19 | few | CASSIWGLDTEAFF
TRBJ1-3 | TRBV5-1 | once | CASSATGTGYGNTIYF
TRBJ1-1 | TRBV28 | . | CASNPILGVNTEAFF
TRBJ2-7 | TRBV5-1 | . | CASGTNRHEQYF
TRBJ1-5 | TRBV7-2 | . | CASSLSTGPQPQHF
TRBJ2-1 | TRBV7-6 | few | CASSTSLNPGEQFF
TRBJ2-1 | TRBV9 | . | CASSPRDRVNNEQFF
TRBJ2-1 | TRBV5-4 | . | CASSWPDSGGYNEQFF
TRBJ2-3 | TRBV6-6 | . | CASSYLRGLGTDTQYF
TRBJ2-7 | TRBV5-4 | . | CASSLEGYEQYF
TRBJ2-1 | TRBV6-5 | once | CASSSHTTGKDGEQFF
TRBJ1-5 | TRBV28 | . | CASRKQGQQPQHF
TRBJ2-7 | TRBV15 | once | CATSRAFGEQYF
TRBJ1-1 | TRBV19 | . | CASNSDRVNTEAFF
TRBJ2-3 | TRBV4-3 | . | CASSQGGGTLSALNTQYF
TRBJ1-5 | TRBV18 | . | CASSLDDWGLHF
TRBJ2-7 | TRBV5-4 | . | CASSLVRAGGRNEQYF
TRBJ2-1 | TRBV14 | . | CASSQDRKAFF
TRBJ2-1 | TRBV28 | . | CASSPLRGRRRRGSYNEQFF
TRBJ2-6 | TRBV18 | . | CASSSTNGGHRTGANVLTF
TRBJ1-5 | TRBV28 | . | CASSSPGPGLNQPQHF
TRBJ1-2 | TRBV18 | . | CASSGQTSYGYTF
TRBJ1-3 | TRBV19 | few | CASSPPQGASGNTIYF
TRBJ2-2 | TRBV11-3 | . | CASSPRGRTGGSGGELFF
TRBJ2-7 | TRBV6-5 | . | CASSFITGEQYF
TRBJ2-3 | TRBV5-4 | once | CASSLEASKADTQYF
TRBJ2-1 | TRBV6-5 | . | CASSSDINWLYNEQFF
TRBJ2-3 | TRBV5-1 | . | CASSLAADTQYF
TRBJ1-5 | TRBV10-3 | . | CAISESEYNSNQPQHF